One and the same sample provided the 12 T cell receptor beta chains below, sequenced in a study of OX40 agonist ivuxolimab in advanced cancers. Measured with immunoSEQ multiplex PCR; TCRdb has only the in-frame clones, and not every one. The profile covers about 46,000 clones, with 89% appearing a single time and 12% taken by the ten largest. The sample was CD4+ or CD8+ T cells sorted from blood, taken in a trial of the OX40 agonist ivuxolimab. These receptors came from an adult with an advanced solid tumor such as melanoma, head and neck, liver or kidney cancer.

CDR3 residues: CASSSELVWETQYF. Here the CDR3 DNA reads TGTGCCAGCAGCTCGGAACTAGTTTGGGAGACCCAGTACTTC. The V and J genes are TRBV5-4 and TRBJ2-5; tentative D call: TRBD2 (5 bases). In germline, CDR1 is SGHNT, CDR2 YYREEE (reference sequence). This CDR3 contains 14 residues. Between the trimmed V and J ends, which lost 3 bases and 5 bases, there was a span of 14 bases.

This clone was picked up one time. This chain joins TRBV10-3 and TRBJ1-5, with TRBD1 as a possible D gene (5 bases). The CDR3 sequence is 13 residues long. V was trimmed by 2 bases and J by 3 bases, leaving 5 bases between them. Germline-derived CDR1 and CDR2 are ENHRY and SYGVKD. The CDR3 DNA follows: TGTGCCATCAGTGAGGGGGCCAATCAGCCCCAGCATTTT. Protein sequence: CAISEGANQPQHF.

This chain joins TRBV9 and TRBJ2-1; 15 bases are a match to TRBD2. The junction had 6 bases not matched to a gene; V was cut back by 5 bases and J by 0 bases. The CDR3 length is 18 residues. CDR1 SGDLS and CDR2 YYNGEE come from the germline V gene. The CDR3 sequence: CASSATGLAGGSYNEQFF. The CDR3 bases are TGTGCCAGCAGTGCCACGGGACTAGCGGGGGGCTCCTACAATGAGCAGTTCTTC.

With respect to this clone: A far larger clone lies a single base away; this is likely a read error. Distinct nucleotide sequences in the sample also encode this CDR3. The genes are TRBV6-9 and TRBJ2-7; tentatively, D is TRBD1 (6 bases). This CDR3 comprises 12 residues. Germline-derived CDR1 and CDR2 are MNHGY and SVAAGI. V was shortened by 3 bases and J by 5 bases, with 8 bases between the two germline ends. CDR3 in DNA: TGTGCCAGCAGTTACAACAGGGACGAGCAGTACTTC. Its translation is CASSYNRDEQYF.

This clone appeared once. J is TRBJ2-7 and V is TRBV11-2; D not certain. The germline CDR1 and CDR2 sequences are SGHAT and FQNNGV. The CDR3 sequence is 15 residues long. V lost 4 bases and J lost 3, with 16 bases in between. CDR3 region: CASSSPDRTGYEQYF. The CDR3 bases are TGTGCCAGCAGCTCCCCAGATCGTACTGGCTACGAGCAGTACTTC.

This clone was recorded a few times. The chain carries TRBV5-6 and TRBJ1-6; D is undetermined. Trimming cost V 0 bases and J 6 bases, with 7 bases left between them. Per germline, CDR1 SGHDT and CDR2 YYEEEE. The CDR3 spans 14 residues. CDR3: CASSLGWGNSPLHF. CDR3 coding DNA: TGTGCCAGCAGCTTGGGGTGGGGTAATTCACCCCTCCACTTT.

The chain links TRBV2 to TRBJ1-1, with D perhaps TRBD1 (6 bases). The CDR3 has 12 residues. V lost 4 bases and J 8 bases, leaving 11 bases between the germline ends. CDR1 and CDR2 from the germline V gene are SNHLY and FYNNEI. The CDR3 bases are TGTGCCAGCAGTGGAGGTGGGACAGAAGCTTTCTTT. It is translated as CASSGGGTEAFF.

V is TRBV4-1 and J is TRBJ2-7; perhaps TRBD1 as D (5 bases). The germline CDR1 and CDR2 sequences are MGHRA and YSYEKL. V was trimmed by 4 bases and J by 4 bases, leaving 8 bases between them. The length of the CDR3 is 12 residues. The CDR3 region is CASSLQGYEQYF. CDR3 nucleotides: TGCGCCAGCAGCCTCCAGGGTTACGAGCAGTACTTC.

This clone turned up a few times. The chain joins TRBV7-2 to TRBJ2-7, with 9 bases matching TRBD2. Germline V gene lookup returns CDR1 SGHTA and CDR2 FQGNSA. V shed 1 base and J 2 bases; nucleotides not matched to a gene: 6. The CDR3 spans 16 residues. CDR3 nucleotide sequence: TGTGCCAGCAGCTTAGTAGCGGGGGCCTCAACCTACGAGCAGTACTTC. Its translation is CASSLVAGASTYEQYF.

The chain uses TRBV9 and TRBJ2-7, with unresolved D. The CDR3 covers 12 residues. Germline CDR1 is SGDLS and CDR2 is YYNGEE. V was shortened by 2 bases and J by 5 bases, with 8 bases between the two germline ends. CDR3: CASSVGSDEQYF. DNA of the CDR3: TGTGCCAGCAGCGTCGGGTCGGACGAGCAGTACTTC.

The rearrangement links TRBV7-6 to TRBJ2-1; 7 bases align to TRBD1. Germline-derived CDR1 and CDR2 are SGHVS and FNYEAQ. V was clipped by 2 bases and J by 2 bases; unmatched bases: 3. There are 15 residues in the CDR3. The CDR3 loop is CASSLRQGTYNEQFF. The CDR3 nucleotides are TGTGCCAGCAGCTTAAGACAGGGAACCTACAATGAGCAGTTCTTC. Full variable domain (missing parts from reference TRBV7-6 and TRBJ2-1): GAGVSQSPRYKVTKRGQDVALRCDPISGHVSLYWYRQALGQGPEFLTYFNYEAQQDKSGLPNDRFSAERPEGSISTLTIQRTEQRDSAMYRCASSLRQGTYNEQFFGPGTRLTVL.

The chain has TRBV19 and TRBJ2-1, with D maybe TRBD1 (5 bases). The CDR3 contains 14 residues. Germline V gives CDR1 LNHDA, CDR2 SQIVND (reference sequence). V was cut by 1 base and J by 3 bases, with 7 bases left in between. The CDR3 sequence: CASSIVGHYNEQFF. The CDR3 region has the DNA TGTGCCAGTAGTATAGTCGGACACTACAATGAGCAGTTCTTC. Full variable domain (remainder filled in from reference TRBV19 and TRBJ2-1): DGGITQSPKYLFRKEGQNVTLSCEQNLNHDAMYWYRQDPGQGLRLIYYSQIVNDFQKGDIAEGYSVSREKKESFPLTVTSAQKNPTAFYLCASSIVGHYNEQFFGPGTRLTVL.